This T cell receptor beta chain was recovered during a study of cytomegalovirus exposure and HLA in healthy donors. Overall study results and limits: Most subjects' HLA-A and HLA-B alleles were reportedly predicted from TCR beta sequences. TRBV6-2, TRBV6-3 and some other V segments were excluded as indistinguishable.

This clone turned up a few times. Its target is unknown. V gave up 3 bases and J gave up 1 base; unmatched junction bases: 7. Germline V gives CDR1 SQVTM, CDR2 ANQGSEA. The CDR3 totals 16 residues. Primers for the PCR totalled 60 Vbeta and 13 Jbeta. Generated by immunoSEQ multiplex PCR, the TCRdb table keeps only in-frame clones and is missing some. This table holds about 110,000 clones, 71% found once. The clonotype was recovered from a female donor in good health and CMV-seronegative. The source material was PBMCs. The gene calls are TRBV29-1 and TRBJ2-3; TRBD2 agrees at 10 bases. The CDR3 sequence: CSVDSSGSDGTDTQYF. The CDR3 DNA reads as TGCAGCGTTGACTCTAGCGGGAGCGATGGCACAGATACGCAGTATTTT.